These 32 T cell receptor beta chains came from one sample sequenced in a study of metastatic and nonmetastatic thyroid tumors. Thyroid surgery had not been preceded by any treatment in any patient. TCRdb re-processed the PCR reads through MiXCR. This sample has some 11,000 clones, with around 30% found just once. Sequenced sample: tumor tissue. Every receptor here comes from a female donor with papillary thyroid cancer or a benign thyroid nodule (not recorded which). Some clones in this sample may be carry-over from other donors' samples.

At least ten counts were recorded for this clone. The chain combines TRBV27 with TRBJ2-1, with 7 bases fitting TRBD1. The CDR3 contains 16 residues. Germline V gene data show CDR1 as MNHEY and CDR2 as SMNVEV (reference sequence). V was clipped by 2 bases and J by 6 bases; unmatched bases: 10. DNA for the CDR3: TGTGCCAGCAGTTTAGAGGGGGCTCGTTGGGGCAATGAGCAGTTCTTC. Its protein product is CASSLEGARWGNEQFF.

The rearrangement uses TRBV6-1 and TRBJ1-5; the D gene is possibly TRBD1 (5 bases). With 10 bases removed from V and 3 bases from J, the gap between germline ends came to 19 bases. This CDR3 has 15 residues. CDR1 and CDR2 from the germline V gene are MNHNS and SASEGT. CDR3 nucleotides: TGTGCCATCAGCGACGGGACCTCCCACAATCAGCCCCAGCATTTT. Its translation is CAISDGTSHNQPQHF.

This clone was counted ten times or more. The V call is TRBV15, the J call TRBJ2-1; TRBD2 matches 11 bases. Trimming cost V 5 bases and J 4 bases; bases outside gene matches: 4. The CDR3 consists of 15 residues. Germline CDR1 and CDR2: LNHNV and YYDKDF (reference sequence). CDR3 DNA sequence: TGTGCCACCAGCTCTAGCGGGAGGATATACAATGAGCAGTTCTTC. Translated: CATSSSGRIYNEQFF.

This sequence joins TRBV20-1 and TRBJ2-5; no clear D. Trimming cost V 8 bases and J 5 bases, with 15 bases left between them. CDR3 length: 12 amino acids. Germline V gene data show CDR1 as DFQATT and CDR2 as SNEGSKA (reference sequence). CDR3 amino acids: CSRSTGWETQYF. The DNA for the CDR3 is TGCAGTCGGAGCACCGGCTGGGAGACCCAGTACTTC.

This clone showed up many times. This sequence joins TRBV6-2 or TRBV6-3 and TRBJ2-1, with TRBD2 matching over 16 bases. CDR3 length: 19 amino acids. CDR1 and CDR2 from the germline V gene are MNHEY and SVGEGT. J lost 8 bases, V lost 0 bases, and 10 bases had no gene match. This CDR3 is CASSYSPWVGTSGRDEQFF. Written as DNA, the CDR3 is TGTGCCAGCAGTTACTCGCCGTGGGTTGGGACTAGCGGGAGGGATGAGCAGTTCTTC.

The table lists this clone with many counts. The J gene is TRBJ1-4, the V gene TRBV7-9; 7 bases are a match to TRBD1. After removal of 1 base from V and 6 bases from J, the junction contained 2 bases not matched to a gene. CDR3 length: 14 amino acids. Germline V gene sequence: CDR1 SEHNR, CDR2 FQNEAQ (reference sequence). The CDR3 sequence: CASSLVGTDEKLFF. DNA for the CDR3: TGTGCCAGCAGCTTAGTGGGGACAGATGAAAAACTGTTTTTT.

The rearrangement joins TRBV18 to TRBJ1-4; D uncertain. The V gene's germline CDR1 is KGHSH and CDR2 LQKENI. The CDR3 extends over 15 amino acids. V was clipped by 3 bases and J by 7 bases, with 15 bases between them. The DNA of the CDR3 is TGTGCCAGCTCACCCCCTGCAAGGGCGGGTGAAAAACTGTTTTTT. This translates into CASSPPARAGEKLFF.

This clone was seen ten or more times. This clone may be a read error of a much larger clone one base away. Within the sample, other DNA sequences also encode this same CDR3. The gene calls are TRBV24-1 and TRBJ2-5; the D call may be TRBD1 or TRBD2 (5 bases each). The length of the CDR3 is 11 residues. Germline V gene sequence: CDR1 KGHDR, CDR2 SFDVKD. Trimming cost V 9 bases and J 5 bases, with 9 bases left between them. The CDR3 sequence: CATGTRETQYF. CDR3 nucleotide sequence: TGTGCCACCGGGACGAGGGAGACCCAGTACTTC.

This clone was seen repeatedly, ten times or more. The genes are TRBV18 and TRBJ1-2; no definite D call. Germline CDR1 is KGHSH and CDR2 is LQKENI. The CDR3 length is 15 residues. Trimming took off 0 bases at V and 2 bases at J, with 10 bases between the two ends. The CDR3 is CASSPPSTGNYGYTF. The CDR3 DNA sequence: TGTGCCAGCTCACCACCGAGCACGGGGAACTATGGCTACACCTTC.

This clone was detected many times. This chain joins TRBV5-4 and TRBJ1-2; 7 nucleotides line up with TRBD1. The CDR3 length is 14 residues. Trimming took 4 bases from V and 1 from J; bases not matched to a gene: 4. From germline, CDR1 is SGHNT and CDR2 YYREEE (reference sequence). The CDR3 is CASSQGQNNYGYTF. The CDR3 bases are TGTGCCAGCAGCCAGGGACAGAATAACTATGGCTACACCTTC.

This clone was counted between two and nine times. The V call is TRBV12-3 or TRBV12-4, the J call TRBJ1-1, with TRBD1 identical over 8 bases. The CDR3 is 13 residues long. V trimming: 6 bases; J trimming: 4 bases; junction bases outside the gene matches: 4. The CDR3 DNA reads TGTGCCAGCAGCGGACAGGGATTCACTGAAGCTTTCTTT. This translates into CASSGQGFTEAFF.

The V and J genes are TRBV5-1 and TRBJ2-3; perhaps TRBD1 as D (6 bases). Germline CDR1 reads SGHRS; CDR2 reads YFSETQ. Trimming removed 4 bases from V and 6 bases from J, with 15 bases in between. This CDR3 contains 14 residues. This CDR3 is CASSLMTGHDTQYF. The DNA for the CDR3 is TGCGCCAGCAGCCTTATGACGGGACATGATACGCAGTATTTT.

This clone qualifies as medium-sized (0.01 to 0.1%). The gene calls are TRBV4-1 and TRBJ2-3, with D maybe TRBD2 (6 bases). V lost 4 bases and J 2 bases, leaving 22 bases between the germline ends. From germline, CDR1 is MGHRA and CDR2 YSYEKL. This CDR3 has 18 residues. This chain's CDR3 is CASSLARAFSGPTDTQYF. The CDR3 region has the DNA TGCGCCAGCAGCCTGGCTCGTGCGTTTAGCGGACCCACAGATACGCAGTATTTT.

The chain links TRBV5-1 to TRBJ2-1; TRBD2 matches at 8 bases. Germline values: CDR1 SGHRS, CDR2 YFSETQ. This CDR3 spans 15 amino acids. The V gene end was trimmed by 3 bases and the J gene end by 7 bases; junction bases not matched to a gene: 9. CDR3 sequence: CASSYQAGEENEQFF. CDR3 coding DNA: TGCGCCAGCAGCTATCAAGCGGGAGAGGAAAATGAGCAGTTCTTC.

The rearrangement joins TRBV12-3 or TRBV12-4 to TRBJ2-5; 7 bases fit TRBD1. The CDR3 sequence is 16 residues long. V dropped 0 bases and J dropped 4; count of bases not matched to a gene: 8. CDR3 nucleotides: TGTGCCAGCAGTTTAGCTAACAGGGGTCCCCGAGAGACCCAGTACTTC. Translating it yields CASSLANRGPRETQYF.

This clone was seen only a few times. Distinct nucleotide sequences in the sample also encode this CDR3. V gene TRBV6-5 combines with J gene TRBJ2-1, with D possibly being TRBD1 or TRBD2 (6 bases each). Per the germline V gene, CDR1 is MNHEY and CDR2 is SVGAGI. This CDR3 is 18 amino acids long. The V and J ends lost 1 base and 4 bases respectively, with 20 bases between them. DNA of the CDR3: TGTGCCAGCAGTTACTTTAGGATTAGCGGAGGGGGATACAATGAGCAGTTCTTC. This sequence encodes CASSYFRISGGGYNEQFF.

The CDR3, as DNA: TGTGCCAGCAGCGAGATCGACTCTGGAAACACCATATATTTT. Its translation is CASSEIDSGNTIYF. This chain uses TRBV3-1 with TRBJ1-3; D is unclear. Germline CDR1 reads LGHDT; CDR2 reads YNNKEL (reference sequence). Trimming stripped 5 bases from V and 0 bases from J, with 8 bases between. The CDR3 has 14 residues.

This clone is termed medium-sized. The chain is built from TRBV15 and TRBJ2-3; D gene unclear. This CDR3 has 14 amino acids. V was shortened by 3 bases and J by 8 bases, with 15 bases between the two germline ends. Germline lookup yields CDR1 LNHNV and CDR2 YYDKDF (reference sequence). This chain's CDR3 is CATSRRPAGGTQYF. The CDR3 region has the DNA TGTGCCACCAGCAGGCGCCCCGCAGGTGGTACGCAGTATTTT.

This clone has at least ten counts. The chain uses TRBV19 and TRBJ1-4, with 7 bases that match TRBD1. Germline V gene lookup returns CDR1 LNHDA and CDR2 SQIVND (reference sequence). This CDR3 has 16 residues. The junction had 10 bases not matched to a gene; V was cut back by 5 bases and J by 4 bases. The CDR3 region is CASSLLGTVHNEKLFF. The CDR3 DNA follows: TGTGCCAGTAGTCTTCTCGGGACAGTTCATAATGAAAAACTGTTTTTT.

V and J are TRBV20-1 and TRBJ2-5, with D possibly matching TRBD1 (6 bases). Germline V gene data show CDR1 as DFQATT and CDR2 as SNEGSKA (reference sequence). V was trimmed by 3 bases and J by 2 bases, leaving 10 bases between them. The CDR3 is 13 amino acids. The CDR3 coding sequence is TGCAGTGCTAGGCTACAGGGTCAAGAGACCCAGTACTTC. It translates to CSARLQGQETQYF.

Note on this clone: The junction differs from germline at one of its ends, possibly a read error. The chain recombines TRBV28 with TRBJ2-7, with unresolved D. This CDR3 contains 12 residues. Germline V CDR1 and CDR2: MDHEN, SYDVKM. The CDR3 region has the DNA TGTTCCAGCACCCCCCCGCGGTGGAAGCAGTACTTC. It translates to CSSTPPRWKQYF.

In this sample, this clone is medium-sized (0.01 to 0.1%). The chain has TRBV14 and TRBJ2-2; D is unclear. V was clipped by 5 bases and J by 5 bases, with 9 bases between them. This CDR3 has 13 amino acids. Looked up from germline, CDR1 is SGHDN and CDR2 is FVKESK. The CDR3 coding sequence is TGTGCCAGCAGCGCCTATTGGACCGGGGAGCTGTTTTTT. Its translation is CASSAYWTGELFF. The full variable domain, its missing parts supplied by reference TRBV14 and TRBJ2-2, is EAGVTQFPSHSVIEKGQTVTLRCDPISGHDNLYWYRRVMGKEIKFLLHFVKESKQDESGMPNNRFLAERTGGTYSTLKVQPAELEDSGVYFCASSAYWTGELFFGEGSRLTVL.

This clone has at least ten counts. A clone one base away is much larger, so this may be a read error. In the same sample, other DNA sequences code for this CDR3. The rearrangement links TRBV4-3 to TRBJ1-4; no clear D. The CDR3 spans 16 residues. V was clipped by 1 base and J by 10 bases, with 19 bases between them. Per the germline V gene, CDR1 is LGHNA and CDR2 is YSLEER. DNA for the CDR3: TGCGCCAGCAGCCAAGGGGTCGGGCCTAAAGCTGGAAAACTGTTTTTT. Translation: CASSQGVGPKAGKLFF.

This clone appeared many times. The rearrangement joins TRBV4-2 to TRBJ2-1; possible D gene TRBD2, 6 bases. Trimming stripped 0 bases from V and 0 bases from J, with 18 bases between. The CDR3 length is 19 residues. In germline, CDR1 is LGHNA, CDR2 YNFKEQ. This CDR3 reads CASSQDRGRGLSSYNEQFF. The CDR3 DNA follows: TGTGCCAGCAGCCAAGATAGGGGTCGGGGGTTAAGCTCCTACAATGAGCAGTTCTTC.

The V gene is TRBV20-1, the J gene TRBJ1-5; D is unresolved. Trimming removed 3 bases at V and 2 bases at J, with 11 bases between. Germline V gene lookup returns CDR1 DFQATT and CDR2 SNEGSKA (reference sequence). The CDR3 is 14 amino acids. The CDR3 DNA is TGCAGTGCTAGTGAGAGGCGGGGCAATCAGCCCCAGCATTTT. Protein sequence: CSASERRGNQPQHF.

By its share, this clone is medium-sized. This chain links TRBV12-3 or TRBV12-4 with TRBJ1-2; TRBD1 matches 8 bases. V lost 5 bases, J lost 1 base, and 3 bases stayed unmatched. This CDR3 is 14 amino acids long. The CDR3 sequence: CASSQGQGNYGYTF. In nucleotides, the CDR3 is TGTGCCAGCAGTCAAGGACAGGGTAACTATGGCTACACCTTC.

The rearrangement links TRBV28 to TRBJ2-5; D not certain. Germline-derived CDR1 and CDR2 are MDHEN and SYDVKM. The V end lost 3 bases, the J end lost 4 bases, and 3 bases lay between the germline ends. The CDR3 contains 11 residues. CDR3 sequence: CASSLGETQYF. The CDR3 nucleotides are TGTGCCAGCAGTTTGGGAGAGACCCAGTACTTC.

This clone was seen a handful of times. The rearrangement joins TRBV5-1 to TRBJ2-7; D gene ambiguous. The CDR3 loop spans 12 amino acids. V dropped 5 bases and J dropped 0 bases, with 6 bases sitting between them. Germline V lookup: CDR1 SGHRS, CDR2 YFSETQ. CDR3 amino acids: CASSATSYEQYF. The CDR3 nucleotides read TGCGCCAGCAGTGCGACCTCCTACGAGCAGTACTTC.

V usage is TRBV4-1 and J usage is TRBJ2-7; 8 nucleotides match TRBD1. After removal of 1 base from V and 4 bases from J, the junction contained 6 bases not matched to a gene. CDR3 size: 15 residues. Germline V gives CDR1 MGHRA, CDR2 YSYEKL. For the CDR3, the DNA is TGCGCCAGCAGCCAAGTCCCAGGGGGCTTGTACGAGCAGTACTTC. Translation: CASSQVPGGLYEQYF.

This clone was recorded only once. The V and J genes are TRBV11-3 and TRBJ2-2; TRBD1 aligns across 7 bases. J gave up 5 bases and V 3 bases, and 3 bases lay outside the gene matches. This CDR3 spans 14 amino acids. The germline V gene encodes CDR1 SGHNT and CDR2 YENEEA. CDR3 coding DNA: TGTGCCAGCAGCTTCAGACAGGGAACCGGGGAGCTGTTTTTT. Translation: CASSFRQGTGELFF.

This chain links TRBV5-6 with TRBJ2-7, with 9 positions matching TRBD1. The CDR3 runs to 14 residues. The ends lost 2 bases at V and 4 bases at J; junction bases unmatched: 4. CDR1 is SGHDT, CDR2 YYEEEE, per germline. The CDR3 loop reads CASSFGTGIYEQYF. The CDR3 coding sequence is TGTGCCAGCAGCTTCGGGACAGGGATTTACGAGCAGTACTTC.

This clone is termed medium-sized. The chain uses TRBV6-1 and TRBJ2-7; D might be TRBD1 or TRBD2, each matching 5 bases. The CDR3 has 11 residues. V lost 8 bases to trimming and J lost 2 bases, with 7 bases between them. CDR1 and CDR2 from the germline V gene are MNHNS and SASEGT. The CDR3 bases are TGTGCCAGCTGGGGGACCTACGAGCAGTACTTC. This codes for CASWGTYEQYF.